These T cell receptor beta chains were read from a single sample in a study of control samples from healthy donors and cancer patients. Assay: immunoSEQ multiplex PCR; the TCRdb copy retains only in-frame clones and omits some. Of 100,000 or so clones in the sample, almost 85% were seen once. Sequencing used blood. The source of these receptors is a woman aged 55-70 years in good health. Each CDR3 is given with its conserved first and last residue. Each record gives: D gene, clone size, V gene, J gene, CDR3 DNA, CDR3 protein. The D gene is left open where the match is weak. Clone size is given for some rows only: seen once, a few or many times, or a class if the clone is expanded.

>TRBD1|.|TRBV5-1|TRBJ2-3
TGCGCCAGCAGCTCCGAGACAGGGGGAGGCACAGATACGCAGTATTTT
CASSSETGGGTDTQYF
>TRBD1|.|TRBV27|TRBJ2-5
TGTGCCAGCAGCGACAGGGGCGGGGAGACCCAGTACTTC
CASSDRGGETQYF
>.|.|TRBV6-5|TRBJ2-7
TGTGCCAGTACTCGGGGGAAAACCTACGAGCAGTACTTC
CASTRGKTYEQYF
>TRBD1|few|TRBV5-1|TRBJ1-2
TGCGCCAGCAGCTTGGGGGACAGGTGGGGAGCTAACTATGGCTACACCTTC
CASSLGDRWGANYGYTF
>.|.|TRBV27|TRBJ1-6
TGTGCCAGCAGTTTAAGGAGAAATAATTCACCCCTCCACTTT
CASSLRRNNSPLHF
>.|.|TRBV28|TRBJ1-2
TGTGCCAGCAGTTTACAGGGTGCTGACGGCTACACCTTC
CASSLQGADGYTF
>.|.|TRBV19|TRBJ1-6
TGTGCCAGTAGTATATCTGGACGGTCCTATAATTCACCCCTCCACTTT
CASSISGRSYNSPLHF
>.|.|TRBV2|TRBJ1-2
TGTGCCAGCACAGGCCTGGGGTATGGCTACACCTTC
CASTGLGYGYTF
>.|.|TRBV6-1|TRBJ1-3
TGTGCCAGCAGTGAGTTCTTCTTCTCTGGAAACACCATATATTTT
CASSEFFFSGNTIYF
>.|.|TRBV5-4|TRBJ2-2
TGTGCCAGCAGCTCGGGACTTTCGAACACCGGGGAGCTGTTTTTT
CASSSGLSNTGELFF
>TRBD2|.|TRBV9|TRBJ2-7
TGTGCCAGCAGCGTTGGGACTAGCGGCTACGAGCAGTACTTC
CASSVGTSGYEQYF
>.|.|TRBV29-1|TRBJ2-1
TGCAGCGTTGGGGATAGCCGAGGGGAGCAGTTCTTC
CSVGDSRGEQFF
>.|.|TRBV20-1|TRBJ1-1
TGCAGTGCTAGTACCCAGGGGTTGGGGAACACTGAAGCTTTCTTT
CSASTQGLGNTEAFF
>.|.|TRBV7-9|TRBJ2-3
TGTGCCAGCAGATCCGGGGGCACAGATACGCAGTATTTT
CASRSGGTDTQYF
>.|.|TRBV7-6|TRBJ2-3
TGTGCCAGCAGCCCCCGGGTTGTGGCGGGGTTAACCACAGATACGCAGTATTTT
CASSPRVVAGLTTDTQYF
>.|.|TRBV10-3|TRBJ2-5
TGTGCCATCAGCCCGGACACGAAGACCCAGTACTTC
CAISPDTKTQYF
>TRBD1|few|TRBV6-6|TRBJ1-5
TGTGCCAGCAGACGGGGACAGGACCCGAATCAGCCCCAGCATTTT
CASRRGQDPNQPQHF
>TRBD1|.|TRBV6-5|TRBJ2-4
TGTGCCAGCAGTTACTCAGGGGGCACAACCAAAAACATTCAGTACTTC
CASSYSGGTTKNIQYF
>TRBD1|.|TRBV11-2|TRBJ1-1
TGTGCCAGCAGCCGAGACAGGGATGCGGCTGAAGCTTTCTTT
CASSRDRDAAEAFF
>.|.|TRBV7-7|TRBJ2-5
TGTGCTAGCAGCCTAGGACTAAAAGAGACCCAGTACTTC
CASSLGLKETQYF
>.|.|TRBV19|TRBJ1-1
TGTGCCAGTAGACGGGGCGAGATGAACACTGAAGCTTTCTTT
CASRRGEMNTEAFF
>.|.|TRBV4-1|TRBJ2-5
TGCGCCAGCAGCCAAACTGTGTACCAAGAGACCCAGTACTTC
CASSQTVYQETQYF
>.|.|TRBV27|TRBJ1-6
TGTGCCAGCAGTTTACATCGGGGGCGTTCAAATTCACCCCTCCACTTT
CASSLHRGRSNSPLHF
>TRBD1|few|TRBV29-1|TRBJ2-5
TGCAGCGCTGGGGACAGGGATGAGACCCAGTACTTC
CSAGDRDETQYF
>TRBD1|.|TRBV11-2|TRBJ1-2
TGTGCCAGCAGCTTATCGGGACAGGGGATCTATGGCTACACCTTC
CASSLSGQGIYGYTF